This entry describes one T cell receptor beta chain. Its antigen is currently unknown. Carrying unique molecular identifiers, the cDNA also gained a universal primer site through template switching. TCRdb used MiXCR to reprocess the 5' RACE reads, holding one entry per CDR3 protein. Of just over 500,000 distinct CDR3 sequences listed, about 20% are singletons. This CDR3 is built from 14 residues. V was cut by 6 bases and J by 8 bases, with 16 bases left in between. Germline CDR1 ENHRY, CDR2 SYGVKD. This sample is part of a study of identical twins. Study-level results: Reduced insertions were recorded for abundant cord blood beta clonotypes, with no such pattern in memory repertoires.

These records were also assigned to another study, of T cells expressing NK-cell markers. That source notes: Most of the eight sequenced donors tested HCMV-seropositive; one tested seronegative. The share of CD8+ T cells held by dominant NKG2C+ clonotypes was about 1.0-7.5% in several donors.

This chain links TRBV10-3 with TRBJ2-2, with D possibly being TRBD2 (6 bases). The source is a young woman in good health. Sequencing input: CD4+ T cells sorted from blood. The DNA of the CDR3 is TGTGCCATCAGGACCGGGACTGGTGATGGGGAGCTGTTTTTT. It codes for CAIRTGTGDGELFF.